This T cell receptor (beta chain) was sequenced for a study of blood T cell repertoires in COVID-19. About the research overall: Spain, Italy and the United States supplied samples that represented acute and convalescent COVID-19. T cells, B-cell-depleted T cells, or PBMCs supplied cDNA or gDNA.

Per the original data handling: Estimated nucleated cell counts came from reference gene primer amplification. This table comes from immunoSEQ multiplex PCR, and its TCRdb copy is limited to in-frame clones, with some not included. The DNA was the basis for D and trimming; V, J and clone size are from that table. The sample has 240,000 or so clones, 70% to 85% seen once. The CDR3 runs 11 residues. Trimming cost V 5 bases and J 10 bases, with 11 bases left between them. This receptor was obtained from a woman aged 80 or older with acute or convalescent COVID-19. J is TRBJ1-1 and V is TRBV12-3 or TRBV12-4, with D possibly being TRBD1 (5 bases). The material sequenced was peripheral blood. CDR3 region: CASSTGTSAFF. DNA of the CDR3: TGTGCCAGCAGTACCGGGACTTCAGCTTTCTTT.